There are a few counts of the clone carrying this TCR beta chain. Trimming pared 4 bases from V and 2 bases from J, leaving 13 bases between. Germline assignment: CDR1 SGHRS and CDR2 YFSETQ. The CDR3 covers 15 residues. These data belong to a study of blood T cell repertoires in COVID-19. Whole-study context: Samples of COVID-19 (acute and convalescent) were obtained from the United States, Italy and Spain. PBMCs, B-cell-depleted T cells, or T cells were the source of the cDNA or gDNA that made up the material.

Authors' analysis steps: Cell counts per sample came from amplifying reference gene primers. Method: immunoSEQ multiplex PCR; TCRdb's copy keeps in-frame clones and lacks some. That table gives V, J and clone size, and the DNA gave D and trimming. The sample yields approximately 140,000 clones, less than 85% seen once. The chain has TRBV5-1 and TRBJ2-1; D is possibly TRBD2 (7 bases). Source material: peripheral blood. The TCR originated in a human donor in a cohort sampled during active COVID-19. The CDR3 loop reads CASSPGGGAYNEQFF. In DNA, the CDR3 is TGCGCCAGCAGCCCGGGCGGGGGCGCCTACAATGAGCAGTTCTTC.